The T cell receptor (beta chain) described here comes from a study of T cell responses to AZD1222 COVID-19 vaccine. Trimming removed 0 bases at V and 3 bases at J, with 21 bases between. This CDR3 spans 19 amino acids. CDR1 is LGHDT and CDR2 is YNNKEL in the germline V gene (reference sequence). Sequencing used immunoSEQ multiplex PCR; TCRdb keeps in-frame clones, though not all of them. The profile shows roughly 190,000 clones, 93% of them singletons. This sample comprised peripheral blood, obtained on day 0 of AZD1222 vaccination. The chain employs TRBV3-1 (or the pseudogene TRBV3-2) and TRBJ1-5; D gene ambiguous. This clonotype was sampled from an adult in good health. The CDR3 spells CASSQEWGIGREFNQPQHF. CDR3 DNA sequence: TGTGCCAGCAGCCAAGAGTGGGGTATTGGACGGGAATTCAATCAGCCCCAGCATTTT.